These 22 T cell receptor beta chains originate from one sample sequenced in a study of metastatic and nonmetastatic thyroid tumors. TCRdb re-called the PCR reads via MiXCR. The data show 30,000 to 45,000 clones, less than 30% seen once. All patients reached thyroid surgery having received no treatment beforehand. Sequenced material: blood. Source of these receptors: a male donor with papillary thyroid cancer or a benign thyroid nodule (not recorded which). Some clones in this sample may be carry-over from other donors' samples.

This clone was recorded once. V and J are TRBV20-1 and TRBJ2-7; 8 bases match TRBD1. V was clipped by 5 bases and J by 2 bases; unmatched bases: 2. CDR3 length: 12 residues. Per germline, CDR1 DFQATT and CDR2 SNEGSKA (reference sequence). The DNA of the CDR3 is TGCAGTGCTCGGACAGGGACCTACGAGCAGTACTTC. It yields the protein CSARTGTYEQYF.

The chain recombines TRBV25-1 with TRBJ1-1, with TRBD1 as a possible D gene (5 bases). V was pared by 5 bases and J by 8 bases, with 9 bases between. CDR3 size: 11 residues. Germline CDR1 MGHDK, CDR2 SYGVNS. CDR3 in DNA: TGTGCCAGCAGTCGGCAGGGAGAAGCTTTCTTT. Its translation is CASSRQGEAFF.

The V and J genes are TRBV5-1 and TRBJ2-7; D is unclear. There are 14 residues in the CDR3. V lost 0 bases to trimming and J lost 2 bases, with 9 bases between them. In germline, CDR1 is SGHRS, CDR2 YFSETQ. CDR3 in amino acids: CASSLGGKPYEQYF. The CDR3 nucleotides read TGCGCCAGCAGCTTGGGCGGAAAACCCTACGAGCAGTACTTC.

V and J are TRBV20-1 and TRBJ2-7; TRBD2 might be the D (6 bases). The V gene's germline CDR1 is DFQATT and CDR2 SNEGSKA (reference sequence). The V gene lost 1 base and the J gene lost 4 bases, with 8 bases spanning the gap. This CDR3 spans 12 amino acids. The CDR3 protein is CSARGGEYEQYF. Here the CDR3 DNA reads TGCAGTGCTAGAGGGGGGGAATACGAGCAGTACTTC.

This clone was picked up a small number of times. The J gene is TRBJ1-1, the V gene TRBV6-1; 11 bases line up with TRBD1. V trimming: 4 bases; J trimming: 4 bases; junction bases outside the gene matches: 14. Looked up from germline, CDR1 is MNHNS and CDR2 is SASEGT. The CDR3 runs to 18 residues. CDR3 in DNA: TGTGCCAGCAGTGGAGCCGGACAGGGGGCTATTCGAGGCACTGAAGCTTTCTTT. Amino acid sequence: CASSGAGQGAIRGTEAFF.

The rearrangement joins TRBV28 to TRBJ2-2, with a weak D call TRBD1 (6 bases). V lost 6 bases, J lost 8 bases, and 16 bases lay in between. The CDR3 has 14 residues. Germline lookup yields CDR1 MDHEN and CDR2 SYDVKM. The CDR3, as DNA: TGTGCCAGCAGCCTTTACAGGGTTGGGGGGGAGCTGTTTTTT. This codes for CASSLYRVGGELFF.

This chain connects TRBV14 to TRBJ2-5; tentatively, D is TRBD1 or TRBD2 (5 bases each). The CDR3 covers 13 residues. The V gene's germline CDR1 is SGHDN and CDR2 FVKESK. Between the trimmed V and J ends, which lost 0 bases and 7 bases, there was a span of 9 bases. The CDR3: CASSQETRGTQYF. CDR3 nucleotides: TGTGCCAGCAGCCAAGAAACTAGGGGGACCCAGTACTTC.

In its sample, this clone was seen a few times. The chain carries TRBV6-1 and TRBJ1-2; maybe TRBD1 (6 bases). The CDR3 consists of 14 residues. Between the trimmed V and J ends, which lost 6 bases and 4 bases, there was a span of 15 bases. The germline CDR1 and CDR2 sequences are MNHNS and SASEGT. Here the CDR3 reads CASREQGSSYGYTF. The DNA for the CDR3 is TGTGCCAGCAGAGAGCAGGGGTCTAGCTATGGCTACACCTTC.

This clone has ten or more counts. A single base separates this from a much larger clone, so it may be a read error. This chain uses TRBV6-2 or TRBV6-3 with TRBJ2-7; 9 nucleotides align to TRBD2. The CDR3 runs 15 residues. Germline V gene data show CDR1 as MNHEY and CDR2 as SVGEGT. For the CDR3, the DNA is TGTGCCGGCAGCCGAGCGACTAGCGGAGCCTACGAGCAGTACTTC. It specifies CAGSRATSGAYEQYF.

This chain joins TRBV5-1 and TRBJ2-7; 12 nucleotides align to TRBD2. Per the germline V gene, CDR1 is SGHRS and CDR2 is YFSETQ. There are 18 residues in the CDR3. Trimming at V came to 2 bases and at J to 6 bases, leaving 15 bases not matched to a gene. Here the CDR3 DNA reads TGCGCCAGCAGCTTCCTGTCCCTAGCGGGAGGGCCTCTGGGCGAGCAGTACTTC. This translates into CASSFLSLAGGPLGEQYF. The full variable domain, in which reference TRBV5-1 and TRBJ2-7 provide the parts outside the CDR3, is KAGVTQTPRYLIKTRGQQVTLSCSPISGHRSVSWYQQTPGQGLQFLFEYFSETQRNKGNFPGRFSGRQFSNSRSEMNVSTLELGDSALYLCASSFLSLAGGPLGEQYFGPGTRLTVT.

The V call is TRBV18, the J call TRBJ1-2, with 8 bases fitting TRBD1. The ends lost 4 bases at V and 2 bases at J; junction bases unmatched: 6. This CDR3 comprises 15 residues. In germline, CDR1 is KGHSH, CDR2 LQKENI. DNA of the CDR3: TGTGCCAGCTCACTCCCAGACAGGGGAAACTATGGCTACACCTTC. It is translated as CASSLPDRGNYGYTF.

This chain connects TRBV20-1 to TRBJ2-7; D remains ambiguous. V shed 4 bases and J shed 3 bases, with 19 bases lying between them. Germline CDR1 and CDR2: DFQATT and SNEGSKA (reference sequence). The CDR3 sequence is 15 residues long. CDR3 loop: CSANPTSAFGYEQYF. CDR3 sequence (DNA): TGCAGTGCTAACCCCACATCCGCTTTTGGCTACGAGCAGTACTTC.

The chain joins TRBV12-5 to TRBJ1-1; the D is unclear. Trimming left V 6 bases short and J 4 bases short, with 12 bases between. Germline V gene lookup returns CDR1 LGHNT and CDR2 FRNRAP. The CDR3 runs to 13 residues. CDR3 in DNA: TGTGCTAGTGGGTCGCAGGAATTCACTGAAGCTTTCTTT. Translation: CASGSQEFTEAFF.

CDR3 loop: CASSRLGEQYF. The CDR3 DNA is TGTGCCAGCAGCCGACTAGGCGAGCAGTACTTC. The rearrangement uses TRBV6-1 and TRBJ2-7; D may be TRBD2 (6 bases). The CDR3 consists of 11 residues. The V gene lost 6 bases and the J gene lost 6 bases, with 9 bases spanning the gap. Germline V gene sequence: CDR1 MNHNS, CDR2 SASEGT.

The gene calls are TRBV28 and TRBJ2-1, with 11 bases fitting TRBD2. Germline lookup yields CDR1 MDHEN and CDR2 SYDVKM. The CDR3 covers 16 residues. V lost 8 bases to trimming and J lost 3 bases; unmatched junction nucleotides: 9. The chain's CDR3 is CASLPGLAVLYNEQFF. The CDR3 DNA is TGTGCCAGCCTCCCGGGACTAGCGGTGCTCTACAATGAGCAGTTCTTC.

This clone was seen ten or more times. With a much larger clone just one base away, this may be a read error. The chain combines TRBV7-9 with TRBJ2-1; D is unresolved. The CDR3 has 13 amino acids. Germline assignment: CDR1 SEHNR and CDR2 FQNEAQ (reference sequence). The CDR3 is CASSRVVDNGQFF. The CDR3 DNA sequence: TGTGCCAGCAGCCGTGTAGTTGACAATGGGCAGTTCTTC.

This clone was seen repeatedly, ten times or more. This sequence joins TRBV9 and TRBJ2-5, with 14 positions matching TRBD2. The V and J ends lost 3 bases and 1 base, in that order; junction bases with no gene match: 14. The CDR3 loop spans 20 amino acids. Germline assignment: CDR1 SGDLS and CDR2 YYNGEE. CDR3 in DNA: TGTGCCAGCAGCGCCCCAGACCACGGGACTAGCGGGAGTCCCCAAGAGACCCAGTACTTC. It codes for CASSAPDHGTSGSPQETQYF. Using reference TRBV9 and TRBJ2-5 for the parts outside the CDR3, the full variable domain is DSGVTQTPKHLITATGQRVTLRCSPRSGDLSVYWYQQSLDQGLQFLIQYYNGEERAKGNILERFSAQQFPDLHSELNLSSLELGDSALYFCASSAPDHGTSGSPQETQYFGPGTRLLVL.

This clone was detected ten times or more. The rearrangement joins TRBV5-5 to TRBJ2-1; TRBD1 matches 9 bases. With V trimmed by 6 bases and J by 8 bases, 6 bases remained unmatched. This CDR3 spans 13 amino acids. Germline lookup yields CDR1 SGHKS and CDR2 YYEKEE (reference sequence). The CDR3 region is CASIEGQGDEQFF. The DNA for the CDR3 is TGTGCCAGCATCGAGGGACAGGGAGATGAGCAGTTCTTC.

By its share, this clone is medium-sized. The rearrangement joins TRBV2 to TRBJ2-7; D call uncertain. Between the trimmed V and J ends, which lost 6 bases and 2 bases, there was a span of 2 bases. Germline CDR1 and CDR2: SNHLY and FYNNEI. This CDR3 comprises 10 residues. The CDR3 bases are TGTGCCAGCAGCACCTACGAGCAGTACTTC. Protein sequence: CASSTYEQYF.

The chain uses TRBV6-4 and TRBJ2-3, with D possibly called TRBD1 or TRBD2 (5 bases each). The CDR3 loop spans 15 amino acids. Trimming took off 0 bases at V and 0 bases at J, with 7 bases between the two ends. Per the germline V gene, CDR1 is MRHNA and CDR2 is SNTAGT. The CDR3 DNA reads TGTGCCAGCAGTGACTCGGGGGAAAGCACAGATACGCAGTATTTT. It translates to CASSDSGESTDTQYF.

The rearrangement joins TRBV11-2 to TRBJ1-1, with a possible D match to TRBD1 (5 bases). V shed 3 bases and J shed 11 bases, with 16 bases lying between them. CDR3 length: 13 residues. Germline V gene sequence: CDR1 SGHAT, CDR2 FQNNGV. This chain's CDR3 is CASSLGRVRGAFF. In DNA form, the CDR3 reads TGTGCCAGCAGCTTGGGCAGGGTAAGAGGGGCTTTCTTT.

In the case of this clone: The DNA is omitted, as the CDR3 cannot be located on it reliably, and the CDR3 follows TCRdb's listing. The chain links TRBV7-8 to TRBJ2-3; the D call in the table, TRBD1, was not verified against the DNA. The CDR3 region is 16 residues in length, termini included. CDR1 and CDR2 (germline): SGHVS, FQNEAQ. CDR3 residues: CASSLNRLVGAGTQYF.